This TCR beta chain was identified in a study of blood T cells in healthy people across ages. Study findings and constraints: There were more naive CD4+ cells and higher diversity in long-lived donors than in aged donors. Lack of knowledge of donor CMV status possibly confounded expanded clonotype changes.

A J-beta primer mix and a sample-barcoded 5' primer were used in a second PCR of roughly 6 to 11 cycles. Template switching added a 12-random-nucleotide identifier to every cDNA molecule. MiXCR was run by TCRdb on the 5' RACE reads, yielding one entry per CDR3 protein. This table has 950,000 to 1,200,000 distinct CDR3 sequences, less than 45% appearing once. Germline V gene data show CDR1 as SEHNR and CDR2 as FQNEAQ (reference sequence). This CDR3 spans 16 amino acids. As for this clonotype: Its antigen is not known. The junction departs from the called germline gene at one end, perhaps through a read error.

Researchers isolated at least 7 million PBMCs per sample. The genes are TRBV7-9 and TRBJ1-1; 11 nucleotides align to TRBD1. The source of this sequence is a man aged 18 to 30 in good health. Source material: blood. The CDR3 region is CASSHGTGGLNTEAFF. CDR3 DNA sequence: TGTGCCAGCAGCCACGGGACAGGGGGATTGAACACTGAGGCTTTCTTT. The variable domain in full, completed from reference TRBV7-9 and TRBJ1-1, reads DTGVSQNPRHKITKRGQNVTFRCDPISEHNRLYWYRQTLGQGPEFLTYFQNEAQLEKSRLLSDRFSAERPKGSFSTLEIQRTEQGDSAMYLCASSHGTGGLNTEAFFGQGTRLTVV.